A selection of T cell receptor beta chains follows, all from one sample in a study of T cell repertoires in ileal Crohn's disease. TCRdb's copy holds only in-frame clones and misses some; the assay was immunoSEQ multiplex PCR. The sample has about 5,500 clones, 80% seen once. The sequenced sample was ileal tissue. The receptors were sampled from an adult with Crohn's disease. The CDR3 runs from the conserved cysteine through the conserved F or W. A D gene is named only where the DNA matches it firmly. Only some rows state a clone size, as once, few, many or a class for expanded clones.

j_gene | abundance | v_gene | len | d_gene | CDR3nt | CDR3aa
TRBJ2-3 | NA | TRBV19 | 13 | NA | TGTGCCAGTAGTATGTCAGGGGGGGATACGCAGTATTTT | CASSMSGGDTQYF
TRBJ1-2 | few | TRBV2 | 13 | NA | TGTGCCAGCAGTGAGATTGTCAGGGGCGGCTACACCTTC | CASSEIVRGGYTF
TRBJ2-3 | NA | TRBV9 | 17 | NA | TGTGCCAGCAGTGCTAACAGGGGACTGGGGGGCACAGATACGCAGTATTTT | CASSANRGLGGTDTQYF
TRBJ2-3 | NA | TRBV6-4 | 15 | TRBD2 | TGTGCCAGCAGTGCCACTAGCGGGAGCACAGATACGCAGTATTTT | CASSATSGSTDTQYF
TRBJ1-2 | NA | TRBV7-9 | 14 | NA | TGTGCCAGCAGACCCGACAGCGCTGCCTATGGCTACACCTTC | CASRPDSAAYGYTF
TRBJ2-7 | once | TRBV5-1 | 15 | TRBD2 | TGCGCCAGCAGGGCACTAGCGGGGGAGACCTACGAGCAGTACTTC | CASRALAGETYEQYF
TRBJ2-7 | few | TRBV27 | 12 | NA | TGTGCCAGCAGTTCAGGTCCCTACGAGCAGTACTTC | CASSSGPYEQYF
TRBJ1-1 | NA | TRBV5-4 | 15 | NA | TGTGCCAGCAGCTGGGGCAGGGGCTCGATTACTGAAGCTTTCTTT | CASSWGRGSITEAFF
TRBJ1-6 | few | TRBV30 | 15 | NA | TGTGCCTTAACCAACACTCGAAACGGTAATTCACCCCTCCACTTT | CALTNTRNGNSPLHF
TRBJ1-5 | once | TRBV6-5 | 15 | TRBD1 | TGTGCCAGCAGGGGACAGGGGGCGGCGAATCAGCCCCAGCATTTT | CASRGQGAANQPQHF
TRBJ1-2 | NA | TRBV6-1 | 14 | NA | TGTGCCAGCAGTGAACGGCTGGTGAGCTATGGCTACACCTTC | CASSERLVSYGYTF
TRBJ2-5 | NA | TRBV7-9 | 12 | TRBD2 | TGTGCCAGCAGCGGGGAGGGAGAGACCCAGTACTTC | CASSGEGETQYF
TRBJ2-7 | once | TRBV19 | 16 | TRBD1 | TGTGCCAGTAGTATTCGGGGACAGGGGGGCACCTACGAGCAGTACTTC | CASSIRGQGGTYEQYF
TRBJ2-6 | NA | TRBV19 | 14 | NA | TGTGCCAGTAAGATCCAGTCTGGGGCCAACGTCCTGACTTTC | CASKIQSGANVLTF
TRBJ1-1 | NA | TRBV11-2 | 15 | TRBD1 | TGTGCCAGCAGCTTCATCACAGGGGATTGGGAACAAGCTTTCTTT | CASSFITGDWEQAFF
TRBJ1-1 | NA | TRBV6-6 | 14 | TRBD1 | TGTGCCAGCAGGGACAGGGGGGCGAGCACTGAAGCTTTCTTT | CASRDRGASTEAFF
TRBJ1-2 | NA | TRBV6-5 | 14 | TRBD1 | TGTGCCAGCAGACTCTTTGGGACAGGGAATGGCTACACCTTC | CASRLFGTGNGYTF
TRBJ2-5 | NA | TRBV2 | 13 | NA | TGTGCCAGCAAGGGCTCGGACCGGCAGACCCAGTACTTC | CASKGSDRQTQYF
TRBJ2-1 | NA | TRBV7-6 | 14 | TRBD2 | TGTGCCAGCAGCTTTACCGGGACTAGCAATGAGCAGTTCTTC | CASSFTGTSNEQFF
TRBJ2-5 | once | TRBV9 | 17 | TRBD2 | TGTGCCAGCAGCGTAGAAGGGATACTAGCGGGGCAAGAGACCCAGTACTTC | CASSVEGILAGQETQYF
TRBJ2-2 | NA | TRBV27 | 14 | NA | TGTGCCAGCAGTTTAGGGGACTCAACCGGGGAGCTGTTTTTT | CASSLGDSTGELFF
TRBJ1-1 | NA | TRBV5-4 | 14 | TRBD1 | TGTGCCAGCAGCCGTCCCATACAGGGGTCGGAAGCTTTCTTT | CASSRPIQGSEAFF
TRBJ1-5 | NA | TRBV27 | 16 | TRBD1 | TGTGCCAGCAGTTTTGGGACAGGGAGACGCAATCAGCCCCAGCATTTT | CASSFGTGRRNQPQHF
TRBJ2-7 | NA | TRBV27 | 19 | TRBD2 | TGTGCCAGCAGTTTATCGTCGCTTGCAGTGGCGGGGGAGGGGAGCGAGCAGTACTTC | CASSLSSLAVAGEGSEQYF
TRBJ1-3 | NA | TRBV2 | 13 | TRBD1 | TGTGCCAGCAGTGGGGACAGTGGAAACACCATATATTTT | CASSGDSGNTIYF
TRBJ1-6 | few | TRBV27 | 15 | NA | TGTGCCAGCAGTTCAAGGGGGGTTAATAATTCACCCCTCCACTTT | CASSSRGVNNSPLHF
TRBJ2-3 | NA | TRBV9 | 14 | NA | TGTGCCAGCAGTTCAAGAGGGAGCACAGATACGCAGTATTTT | CASSSRGSTDTQYF
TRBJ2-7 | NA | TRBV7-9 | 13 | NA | TGTGCCAGCAGCTTAGAGGGTCCGAGTGAGCAGTACTTC | CASSLEGPSEQYF
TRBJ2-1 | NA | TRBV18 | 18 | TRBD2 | TGTGCCAGCTCACCCCCGATTCCCGGGACTAAGGCGTACAATGAGCAGTTCTTC | CASSPPIPGTKAYNEQFF
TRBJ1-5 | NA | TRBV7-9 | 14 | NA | TGTGCCAGCAGCTCAGGGCAGGGCAATCAGCCCCAGCATTTT | CASSSGQGNQPQHF
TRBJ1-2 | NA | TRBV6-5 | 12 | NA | TGTGCCAGCAGTTACGACCTGTATGGCTACACCTTC | CASSYDLYGYTF
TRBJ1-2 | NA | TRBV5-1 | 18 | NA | TGCGCCAGCAGCTTGGGTGGAGCCGGGGGCGGTGGAATCTATGGCTACACCTTC | CASSLGGAGGGGIYGYTF
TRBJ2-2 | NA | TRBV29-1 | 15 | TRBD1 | TGCAGCGTTGGGACAGGGGATCGAGTATGGCGGGGAGCTGTTTTT | CSVGTGDRVWRGAVF
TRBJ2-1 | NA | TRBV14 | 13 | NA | TGTGCCAGCAGCCGCTTTAGTTCCAATGAGCAGTTCTTC | CASSRFSSNEQFF
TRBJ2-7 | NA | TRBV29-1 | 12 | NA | TGCAGCGTTTGGACGGGTACCTACGAGCAGTACTTC | CSVWTGTYEQYF
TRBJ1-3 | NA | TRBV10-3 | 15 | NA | TGTGCCATCAGTGACAGGGAACACTCTGGAAACACCATATATTTT | CAISDREHSGNTIYF
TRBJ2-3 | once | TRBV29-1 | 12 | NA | TGCAGCGTCACTGGGACGACAGATACGCAGTATTTT | CSVTGTTDTQYF
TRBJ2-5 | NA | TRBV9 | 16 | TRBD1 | TGTGCCAGCAGCAAGCAGGGGGCGAGGTCAGGGGAGACCCAGTACTTC | CASSKQGARSGETQYF
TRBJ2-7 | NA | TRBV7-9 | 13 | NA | TGTGCCAGCAGCTTAGGGGGGCCCTACGAGCAGTACTTC | CASSLGGPYEQYF
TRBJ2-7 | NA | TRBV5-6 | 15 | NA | TGTGCCAGCAGCTTGAATCCACAGGGATCCTACGAGCAGTACTTC | CASSLNPQGSYEQYF
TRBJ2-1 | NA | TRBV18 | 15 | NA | TGTGCCAGCTCACCAGGGCAGGGGTTCGACAATGAGCAGTTCTTC | CASSPGQGFDNEQFF
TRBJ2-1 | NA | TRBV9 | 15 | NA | TGTGCCAGCAGCGTAGAGGGACATACCTACAATGAGCAGTTCTTC | CASSVEGHTYNEQFF
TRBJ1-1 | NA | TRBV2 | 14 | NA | TGTGCCAGCAGTGGACAGGCTATGAACACTGAAGCTTTCTTT | CASSGQAMNTEAFF
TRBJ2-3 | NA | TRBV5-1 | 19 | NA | TGCGCCAGCAGCTTGGCCATCGCCGGGAACCCTCCCGGCACAGATACGCAGTATTTT | CASSLAIAGNPPGTDTQYF
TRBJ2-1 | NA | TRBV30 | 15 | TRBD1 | TGTGCCTGGAGCCCGTACAGGGGGACGGGCAATGAGCAGTTCTTC | CAWSPYRGTGNEQFF
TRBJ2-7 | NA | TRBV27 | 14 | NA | TGTGCCAGCAGTTTATCTTCCGACTCCTACGAGCAGTACTTC | CASSLSSDSYEQYF
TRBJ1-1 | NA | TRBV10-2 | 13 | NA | TGCGCCAGCAGTGCGACTGAGAACACTGAAGCTTTCTTT | CASSATENTEAFF
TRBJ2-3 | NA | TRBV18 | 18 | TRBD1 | TGTGCCAGCTCACCCGCGGAAAACAGGGGTCGGAGCACAGATACGCAGTATTTT | CASSPAENRGRSTDTQYF
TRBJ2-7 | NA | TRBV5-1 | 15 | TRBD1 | TGCGCCAGCAGCTGGGACAGCGCCCCTACCTACGAGCAGTACTTC | CASSWDSAPTYEQYF
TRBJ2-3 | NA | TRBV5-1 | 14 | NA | TGCGCCAGCAGGTCGAGAAGCGGCACAGATACGCAGTATTTT | CASRSRSGTDTQYF
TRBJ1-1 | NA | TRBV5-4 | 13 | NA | TGTGCCAGCAGCGGCGGGACGAGGGCTGAAGCTTTCTTT | CASSGGTRAEAFF
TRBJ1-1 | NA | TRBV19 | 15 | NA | TGTGCCAGTAGTGGCCCACAACTCTGGAACACTGAAGCTTTCTTT | CASSGPQLWNTEAFF
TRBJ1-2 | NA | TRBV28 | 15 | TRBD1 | TGTGCCAGCAGTTTCCCCGGACAGGGAGACTATGGCTACACCTTC | CASSFPGQGDYGYTF
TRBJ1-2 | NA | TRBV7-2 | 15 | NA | TGTGCCAGCAGCCAAACTTCGACAGTTAACTATGGCTACACCTTC | CASSQTSTVNYGYTF
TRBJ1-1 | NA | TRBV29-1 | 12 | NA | TGCAGCGTCCGTGGAGGGCTCCCTGAAGCTTTCTTT | CSVRGGLPEAFF